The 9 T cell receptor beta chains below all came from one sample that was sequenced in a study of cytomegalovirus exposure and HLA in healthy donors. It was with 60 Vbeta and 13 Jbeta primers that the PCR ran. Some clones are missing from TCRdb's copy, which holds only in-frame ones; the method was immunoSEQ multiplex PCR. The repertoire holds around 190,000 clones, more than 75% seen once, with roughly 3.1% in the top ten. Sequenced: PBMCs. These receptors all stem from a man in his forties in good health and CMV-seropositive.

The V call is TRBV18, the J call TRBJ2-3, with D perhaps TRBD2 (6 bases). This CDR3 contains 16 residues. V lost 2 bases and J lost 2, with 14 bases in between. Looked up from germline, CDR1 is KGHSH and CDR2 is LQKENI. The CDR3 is CASSPAGTGFTDTQYF. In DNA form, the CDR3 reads TGTGCCAGCTCACCAGCGGGGACCGGGTTCACAGATACGCAGTATTTT.

The DNA of the CDR3 is TGCGCCAGCAGCCAACAGGGAGCATACAATGAGCAGTTCTTC. It yields the protein CASSQQGAYNEQFF. This chain uses TRBV5-1 with TRBJ2-1, with TRBD1 as a possible D gene (6 bases). CDR3 length: 14 residues. The germline V gene encodes CDR1 SGHRS and CDR2 YFSETQ. With 4 bases removed from V and 4 bases from J, the gap between germline ends came to 12 bases.

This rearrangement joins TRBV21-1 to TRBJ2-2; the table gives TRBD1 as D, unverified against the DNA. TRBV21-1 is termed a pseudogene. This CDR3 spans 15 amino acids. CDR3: CASSKLRQGLGELFF. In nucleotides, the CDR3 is TGTGCCAGCAGCAAACTCCGCCAGGGGCTCGGGGAGCTGTTTTTT.

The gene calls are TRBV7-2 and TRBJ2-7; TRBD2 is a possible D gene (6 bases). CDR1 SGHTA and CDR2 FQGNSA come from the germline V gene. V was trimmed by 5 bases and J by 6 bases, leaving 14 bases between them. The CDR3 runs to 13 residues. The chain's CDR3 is CASSPRRVREQYF. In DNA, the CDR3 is TGTGCCAGCAGCCCCCGGAGGGTCCGCGAGCAGTACTTC.

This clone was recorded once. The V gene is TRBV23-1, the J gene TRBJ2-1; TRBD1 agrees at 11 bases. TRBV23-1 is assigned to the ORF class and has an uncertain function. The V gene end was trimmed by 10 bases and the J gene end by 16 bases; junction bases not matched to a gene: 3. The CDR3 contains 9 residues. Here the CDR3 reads CANRTGGFF. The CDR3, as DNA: TGCGCCAACCGGACAGGGGGCTTCTTC.

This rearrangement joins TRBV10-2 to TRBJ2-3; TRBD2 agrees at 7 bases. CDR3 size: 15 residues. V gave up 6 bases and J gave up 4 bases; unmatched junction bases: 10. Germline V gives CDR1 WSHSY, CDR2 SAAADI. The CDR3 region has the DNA TGCGCCAGCAGAGAGGCCGGGGGGTTCGCAGATACGCAGTATTTT. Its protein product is CASREAGGFADTQYF.

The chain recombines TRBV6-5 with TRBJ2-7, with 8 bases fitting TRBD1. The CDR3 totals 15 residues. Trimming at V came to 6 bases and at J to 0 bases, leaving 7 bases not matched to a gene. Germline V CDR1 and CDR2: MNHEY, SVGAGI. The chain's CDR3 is CASRRDRTSSYEQYF. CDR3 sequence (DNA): TGTGCCAGCAGACGGGACAGGACGAGCTCCTACGAGCAGTACTTC.

The CDR3 here is CASSHGQGAGEAFF. The CDR3 coding sequence is TGTGCCAGCAGCCATGGACAGGGTGCGGGTGAAGCTTTCTTT. The chain combines TRBV28 with TRBJ1-1; 8 bases match TRBD1. J was trimmed by 7 bases and V by 6 bases; bases with no gene match: 10. The CDR3 is made up of 14 amino acids. CDR1 is MDHEN and CDR2 is SYDVKM in the germline V gene.

CDR3 in DNA: TGTGCCAGCAGTGACGGGAGCCCGTGGCGATACTTC. Encoded protein: CASSDGSPWRYF. The rearrangement uses TRBV2 and TRBJ2-4; tentatively, D is TRBD2 (6 bases). Trimming stripped 3 bases from V and 16 bases from J, with 16 bases between. The CDR3 spans 12 residues. CDR1 is SNHLY and CDR2 is FYNNEI in the germline V gene.